Below, one T cell receptor beta chain is given with its context. These data come from a study of T cell changes during pregnancy in multiple sclerosis. Produced via immunoSEQ multiplex PCR; TCRdb's table is partial and in-frame only. The repertoire holds about 40,000 clones, around 94% seen once, with 1.2% in the top ten. The sequences come from peripheral blood, collected before pregnancy. The receptor was isolated from a female donor with multiple sclerosis, enrolled in a pregnancy study.

The CDR3 bases are TGTGCCAGCAGTTTCCTGAGCCCCGCAACTAATGAAAAACTGTTTTTT. This encodes CASSFLSPATNEKLFF. V usage is TRBV28 and J usage is TRBJ1-4; the D is unclear. V lost 3 bases and J 0 bases, leaving 11 bases between the germline ends. The germline V gene has CDR1 MDHEN and CDR2 SYDVKM. CDR3 size: 16 residues.